Listed below are T cell receptor beta chains from one sample, sequenced in a study of cytomegalovirus exposure and HLA in healthy donors. Sequencing was performed with immunoSEQ multiplex PCR; in TCRdb, only in-frame clones are kept and a portion is missing. The table lists roughly 140,000 clones, around 66% of them singletons. Material for sequencing was PBMCs. These receptors were obtained from a young woman in good health and CMV-seropositive. The CDR3 runs from the conserved cysteine through the conserved F or W. The D gene is left open where the match is weak. The listing skips clone size in some rows; elsewhere it reads once, few, many or a size class.

J,D,size,V,length,DNA,CDR3
TRBJ2-5,TRBD1,NA,TRBV10-3,14,TGTGCCATCAGTGAGGTCCAGGGGGCATCTACCCAGTACTTC,CAISEVQGASTQYF
TRBJ2-7,TRBD1,few,TRBV2,14,TGTGCCAGCAGCGTACAGGGGGCCGGGGACGAGCAGTACTTC,CASSVQGAGDEQYF
TRBJ2-2,TRBD1,NA,TRBV28,15,TGTGCCTCCCGGGGACAGGGGGCCGACACCGGGGAGCTGTTTTTT,CASRGQGADTGELFF
TRBJ1-1,NA,few,TRBV4-2,14,TGTGCCAGCAGCCAAGGCAGGGGACGGGCTGAAGCTTTCTTT,CASSQGRGRAEAFF
TRBJ2-5,NA,NA,TRBV19,15,TGTGCCAGTAGTGCTCAGGGGACGACATACGAGACCCAGTACTTC,CASSAQGTTYETQYF
TRBJ1-2,NA,NA,TRBV7-2,11,TGTGCCAGCAGCTTACTCTATGGCTACACCTTC,CASSLLYGYTF
TRBJ2-2,NA,NA,TRBV19,15,TGTGCCAGTAACTCGCCCAGCGCGAACACCGGGGAGCTGTTTTTT,CASNSPSANTGELFF
TRBJ2-7,NA,few,TRBV4-1,15,TGCGCCAGCAGCCTGGAGTCGCAGGGGGGCTACGAGCAGTACTTC,CASSLESQGGYEQYF
TRBJ2-5,NA,NA,TRBV6-6,13,TGTGCCAGCACAAGGGGGGGGCCAGAGACCCAGTACTTC,CASTRGGPETQYF
TRBJ1-6,NA,NA,TRBV4-1,14,TGCGCCAGCAGTCACGGTAGGGGTCCCTCATCCCTCCACTTT,CASSHGRGPSSLHF
TRBJ1-2,TRBD1,NA,TRBV14,14,TGTGCCAGCAGCCAAGGCCGGACAGGGATGAGCTACACCTTC,CASSQGRTGMSYTF
TRBJ1-1,NA,once,TRBV2,14,TGTGCCAGCAGTCCCCAAGGGGGGGCAGTTGAAGCTTTCTTT,CASSPQGGAVEAFF
TRBJ2-1,TRBD2,NA,TRBV11-2,17,TGTGCCAGCAGCTTAGTCTCCGGGACTAGCGGCTACAATGAGCAGTTCTTC,CASSLVSGTSGYNEQFF
TRBJ1-1,NA,NA,TRBV19,15,TGTGCCAGTAGTATTTCCAGGATAAAGGACACTGAAGCTTTCTTT,CASSISRIKDTEAFF
TRBJ2-1,NA,NA,TRBV18,15,TGTGCCAGCTCACCAGGAGCCAGCTCATACAATGAGCAGTTCTTC,CASSPGASSYNEQFF
TRBJ2-4,TRBD1,few,TRBV13,15,TGTGCCAGCAGCGGACAGGGGGTAGCCAAAAACATTCAGTACTTC,CASSGQGVAKNIQYF
TRBJ2-7,TRBD2,NA,TRBV7-2,16,TGTGCCAGCGGCCGGACTAGCGGGGGGGGTTCCTACGAGCAGTACTTC,CASGRTSGGGSYEQYF
TRBJ2-1,TRBD1,few,TRBV27,14,TGTGCCAGCAGTGACCGGGACAGGGTTTTAAGGCAGTTCTTC,CASSDRDRVLRQFF
TRBJ1-5,NA,NA,TRBV7-2,13,TGTGCCAGCAGCTCCAACAGGGAACAGCCCCAGCATTTT,CASSSNREQPQHF
TRBJ1-3,NA,few,TRBV28,14,TGTGCCAGCAGTTTATACGGGGGAGGAAACACCATATATTTT,CASSLYGGGNTIYF
TRBJ2-3,TRBD2,NA,TRBV5-4,14,TGTGCCAGCAGCATCGGGACTAAAATAGATACGCAGTATTTT,CASSIGTKIDTQYF
TRBJ1-3,NA,NA,TRBV2,15,TGTGCCAGCAGTGAATTCGTACAGGGAAAAAACACCATATATTTT,CASSEFVQGKNTIYF
TRBJ2-5,TRBD1,few,TRBV27,13,TGTGCCACCCGACAGGGGGCTTCAGAGACCCAGTACTTC,CATRQGASETQYF
TRBJ1-5,NA,NA,TRBV9,13,TGTGCCAGCAGCGTAGAGGGAGGGGGGCCCCAGCATTTT,CASSVEGGGPQHF
TRBJ1-4,NA,NA,TRBV18,16,TGTGCCAGCTCACCTTACACAGGTCCCTTTAATGAAAAACTGTTTTTT,CASSPYTGPFNEKLFF
TRBJ2-1,NA,NA,TRBV9,11,TGTGCCAGCAGCCCCGCGCGGGAGCAGTTCTTC,CASSPAREQFF
TRBJ1-2,NA,NA,TRBV7-2,13,TGTGCCAGCAGCTCCCCCAGGGAAGAAGGATACACCTTC,CASSSPREEGYTF
TRBJ2-7,TRBD1,NA,TRBV5-6,14,TGTGCCAGCAGCTTATCCGGGACAGCCTACGAGCAGTACTTC,CASSLSGTAYEQYF
TRBJ1-1,NA,NA,TRBV28,16,TGTGCCAGCAGTACCAGCGGTATGCATGTGAACACTGAAGCTTTCTTT,CASSTSGMHVNTEAFF
TRBJ1-2,NA,few,TRBV19,12,TGTGCCAGTAGCCAGGGCCTCTATGGCTACACCTTC,CASSQGLYGYTF
TRBJ2-5,TRBD2,NA,TRBV5-1,14,TGCGCCAGCAGGACTAGCGGGAGCCGAGAGACCCAGTACTTC,CASRTSGSRETQYF
TRBJ2-7,TRBD2,NA,TRBV5-1,15,TGCGCCAGCAGCTTGTCGCTAGCGGGGAATTACGAGCAGTACTTC,CASSLSLAGNYEQYF
TRBJ2-3,NA,NA,TRBV10-1,14,TGCGCCAGCAGTGAATCGGGGGGCGGAGATACGCAGTATTTT,CASSESGGGDTQYF
TRBJ1-1,TRBD1,NA,TRBV19,14,TGTGCCAGTAGTCAGGGACAGGGCAACACTGAAGCTTTCTTT,CASSQGQGNTEAFF
TRBJ2-7,NA,once,TRBV7-6,13,TGTGCCAGCAGCTTTGGGCGGGACGACGAGCAGTACTTC,CASSFGRDDEQYF
TRBJ2-5,TRBD2,NA,TRBV7-3,15,TGTGCCAGCAGGCCTCGGGGGGGGCCTGAAGAGACCCAGTACTTC,CASRPRGGPEETQYF